Listed here are 27 T cell receptor beta chains from one sample, sequenced in a study of CD8 T cells in ankylosing spondylitis. Study conclusions and caveats: Apparently characteristic of ankylosing spondylitis blood was a TCR beta motif (roughly eight highly homologous variants).

The antigens these receptors bind are not known. Via MiXCR, TCRdb re-called the 5' RACE reads, giving one row per CDR3 protein. The sample records hundreds of thousands of distinct CDR3 sequences, approximately 10% being singletons. Sequenced sample: blood, either unsorted or a sorted T cell fraction (not recorded which). The receptors derive from a male donor with ankylosing spondylitis.

This clonotype was seen a few times. The CDR3: CASSLMGKGGEKLFF. The CDR3 DNA reads as TGTGCCAGCAGCTTGATGGGGAAAGGAGGTGAAAAACTGTTTTTT. J is TRBJ1-4 and V is TRBV7-9, with no clear D. CDR1 and CDR2 from the germline V gene are SEHNR and FQNEAQ (reference sequence). The CDR3 is 15 residues long. V lost 3 bases and J 7 bases, leaving 15 bases between the germline ends.

This clonotype was seen more than once but under ten times. The chain uses TRBV20-1 and TRBJ1-1; D perhaps matches TRBD1 (5 bases). There are 12 residues in the CDR3. CDR1 DFQATT and CDR2 SNEGSKA come from the germline V gene (reference sequence). The CDR3 here is CRLMGRVTEAFF. In DNA form, the CDR3 reads TGCCGTTTAATGGGGCGGGTCACTGAAGCTTTCTTT.

The chain recombines TRBV18 with TRBJ2-3, with D perhaps matching TRBD1 (6 bases). The germline V gene has CDR1 KGHSH and CDR2 LQKENI. V lost 2 bases and J 2 bases, leaving 11 bases between the germline ends. The CDR3 is made up of 15 amino acids. CDR3: CASSPARGYTDTQYF. In DNA form, the CDR3 reads TGTGCCAGCTCACCAGCCAGGGGTTACACAGATACGCAGTATTTT.

DNA for the CDR3: TGTGCCAGCAGCTTCCGAACAGGGAAGGGCGAGCAGTACTTC. Encoded protein: CASSFRTGKGEQYF. The chain carries TRBV12-3 or TRBV12-4 and TRBJ2-7, with D possibly matching TRBD1 (6 bases). V was clipped by 6 bases and J by 6 bases, with 18 bases between them. There are 14 residues in the CDR3.

The chain is built from TRBV18 and TRBJ1-2; 7 nucleotides line up with TRBD1. With 3 bases clipped from V and 6 bases from J, the junction kept 10 bases outside the gene matches. The CDR3 is 15 amino acids. Germline V gene data show CDR1 as KGHSH and CDR2 as LQKENI. CDR3: CASSPGQERKDGYTF. Written as DNA, the CDR3 is TGTGCCAGCTCACCCGGACAGGAGCGAAAGGATGGCTACACCTTC.

As DNA, the CDR3 is TGTGCCAGCAGTTCCAGCCGGGACAGGACCTCCCAAGAGACCCAGTACTTC. As protein: CASSSSRDRTSQETQYF. This chain connects TRBV27 to TRBJ2-5; the match to TRBD1 covers 8 bases. Trimming removed 4 bases from V and 1 base from J; junction bases left unmatched: 11. Germline-derived CDR1 and CDR2 are MNHEY and SMNVEV (reference sequence). The CDR3 totals 17 residues.

The rearrangement joins TRBV5-1 to TRBJ1-1; a weak D match, TRBD1 (6 bases). This CDR3 spans 15 amino acids. With 4 bases removed from V and 1 base from J, the gap between germline ends came to 14 bases. Per germline, CDR1 SGHRS and CDR2 YFSETQ. The CDR3 bases are TGCGCCAGCAGCGGGCAGGGGACCCCGAACACTGAAGCTTTCTTT. This encodes CASSGQGTPNTEAFF.

The rearrangement links TRBV11-2 to TRBJ2-5; D unclear. The V gene lost 0 bases and the J gene lost 5 bases, with 19 bases spanning the gap. The germline CDR1 and CDR2 sequences are SGHAT and FQNNGV. The CDR3 spans 17 residues. The CDR3 loop reads CASSLDQRQETRETQYF. CDR3 DNA: TGTGCCAGCAGCTTAGATCAACGACAAGAAACAAGGGAGACCCAGTACTTC.

The table lists this clonotype with a few counts. The chain recombines TRBV9 with TRBJ2-7, with 9 bases lining up with TRBD1. J lost 6 bases, V lost 0 bases, and 10 bases had no gene match. CDR3 size: 16 residues. Germline-derived CDR1 and CDR2 are SGDLS and YYNGEE. In DNA form, the CDR3 reads TGTGCCAGCAGCGTAGAGGAGGGGACAGGGCGGATCGAGCAGTACTTC. This gives the protein CASSVEEGTGRIEQYF.

With respect to this clonotype: At one boundary the junction diverges from the germline segment, which might be a read error. This chain joins TRBV6-5 and TRBJ1-2; 7 bases line up with TRBD1. Per the germline V gene, CDR1 is MNHEY and CDR2 is SVGAGI. The CDR3 has 13 residues. CDR3 DNA sequence: TGTGCCAGCAGTTACAGAGGGGGCTATGTCTACACCTTC. This encodes CASSYRGGYVYTF.

V and J are TRBV7-6 and TRBJ2-1, with TRBD1 identical over 7 bases. In germline, CDR1 is SGHVS, CDR2 FNYEAQ. This CDR3 comprises 15 residues. Unmatched junction bases numbered 5, after V lost 1 base and J lost 5 bases. This CDR3 reads CASSLEWTGNNEQFF. CDR3 nucleotide sequence: TGTGCCAGCAGCTTAGAGTGGACAGGCAACAATGAGCAGTTCTTC.

This clonotype was recorded a few times. The rearrangement uses TRBV3-1 and TRBJ1-6; D remains ambiguous. Germline V gene data show CDR1 as LGHDT and CDR2 as YNNKEL (reference sequence). The CDR3 has 17 residues. Trimming shortened V by 2 bases and J by 5 bases, and 16 bases separated the two germline ends. The CDR3 loop reads CASSQFTGSPDNSPLHF. CDR3 in DNA: TGTGCCAGCAGCCAATTTACGGGGAGCCCGGATAATTCACCCCTCCACTTT. The whole variable domain, remainder taken from reference TRBV3-1 and TRBJ1-6, is DTAVSQTPKYLVTQMGNDKSIKCEQNLGHDTMYWYKQDSKKFLKIMFSYNNKELIINETVPNRFSPKSPDKAHLNLHINSLELGDSAVYFCASSQFTGSPDNSPLHFGNGTRLTVT.

In this sample, this clonotype turned up many times. The rearrangement joins TRBV12-3 or TRBV12-4 to TRBJ1-2; TRBD1 matches 7 bases. Unmatched junction bases numbered 7, after V lost 5 bases and J lost 4 bases. This CDR3 has 14 amino acids. The CDR3 is CASSGDRATYGYTF. CDR3 nucleotides: TGTGCCAGCAGTGGCGACAGGGCAACCTATGGCTACACCTTC.

Only a few counts were recorded for this clonotype. The chain joins TRBV4-3 to TRBJ2-2, with no clear D. Trimming pared 4 bases from V and 1 base from J, leaving 13 bases between. This CDR3 spans 16 amino acids. Per germline, CDR1 LGHNA and CDR2 YSLEER. The CDR3 DNA is TGCGCCAGCAGCCGCGGCGGTATCTTGAACACCGGGGAGCTGTTTTTT. Translating it yields CASSRGGILNTGELFF.

This clonotype showed up just a few times. The V call is TRBV7-2, the J call TRBJ1-5, with a possible D match to TRBD1 (6 bases). This CDR3 comprises 13 residues. The germline V and J ends were trimmed by 5 bases and 4 bases, with 9 bases remaining between them. Germline lookup yields CDR1 SGHTA and CDR2 FQGNSA. CDR3 bases: TGTGCCAGCAGCCGGACAGCTAATCAGCCCCAGCATTTT. It codes for CASSRTANQPQHF.

This clonotype was counted ten times or more. The chain employs TRBV5-1 and TRBJ2-7; D is undetermined. V lost 1 base to trimming and J lost 2 bases, with 7 bases between them. The CDR3 is made up of 13 amino acids. Germline V CDR1 and CDR2: SGHRS, YFSETQ. The CDR3 DNA follows: TGCGCCAGCAGCTTGTCCGCTCCCTACGAGCAGTACTTC. Protein sequence: CASSLSAPYEQYF.

The chain links TRBV7-3 to TRBJ1-1, with a possible D match to TRBD1 (5 bases). V was shortened by 1 base and J by 5 bases, with 14 bases between the two germline ends. The germline gives CDR1 SGHTA, CDR2 FQGTGA. The CDR3 has 15 amino acids. The CDR3 protein is CASSLMGRVGTEAFF. CDR3 sequence (DNA): TGTGCCAGCAGCTTAATGGGCAGGGTAGGAACTGAAGCTTTCTTT.

The chain joins TRBV20-1 to TRBJ2-1; D possibly corresponds to TRBD2 (5 bases). The germline CDR1 and CDR2 sequences are DFQATT and SNEGSKA (reference sequence). This CDR3 is 14 amino acids long. Trimming took 4 bases from V and 6 from J, leaving 16 bases between them. The CDR3 DNA reads TGCAGTGCTACCAGCGGAGATGTTGGCAATGAGCAGTTCTTC. This translates into CSATSGDVGNEQFF.

V and J are TRBV20-1 and TRBJ1-2; a possible D gene is TRBD1 (6 bases). Deletions cut 5 bases from V and 8 bases from J, with 15 bases between. The CDR3 runs to 12 residues. The germline gives CDR1 DFQATT, CDR2 SNEGSKA (reference sequence). The CDR3 nucleotides are TGCAGTGCTGGGGGGCTAACTATGGGCTACACCTTC. Its protein is CSAGGLTMGYTF.

This clonotype occurred a few times. V usage is TRBV20-1 and J usage is TRBJ2-7; 7 bases are a match to TRBD2. Germline loops: CDR1 DFQATT, CDR2 SNEGSKA (reference sequence). The CDR3 has 15 amino acids. The J segment lost 3 bases and the V segment lost 0 bases, leaving 8 bases of the junction unmatched. The CDR3: CSARDEASGSYEQYF. The DNA for the CDR3 is TGCAGTGCTAGAGATGAGGCTAGCGGAAGCTACGAGCAGTACTTC.

This clonotype has at least ten counts. The chain combines TRBV7-2 with TRBJ2-1; 10 nucleotides match TRBD2. Germline CDR1 is SGHTA and CDR2 is FQGNSA. This CDR3 is 15 amino acids long. After removal of 1 base from V and 10 bases from J, the junction contained 7 bases not matched to a gene. The CDR3 bases are TGTGCCAGCAGCTTAGACAGCGGGAGGGCTGGAGAGCAGTTCTTC. Protein sequence: CASSLDSGRAGEQFF.

This sequence joins TRBV5-1 and TRBJ2-1; weak D call: TRBD1 (6 bases). Germline loops: CDR1 SGHRS, CDR2 YFSETQ. The CDR3 is 14 amino acids. Trimming left V 1 base short and J 6 bases short, with 11 bases between. In nucleotides, the CDR3 is TGCGCCAGCAGCTTGCGCAGGGGCTCCAATGAGCAGTTCTTC. Translation: CASSLRRGSNEQFF.

This clonotype has a handful of counts. This chain links TRBV20-1 with TRBJ1-1; no firm D call. This CDR3 contains 14 residues. With 3 bases removed from V and 1 base from J, the gap between germline ends came to 12 bases. CDR1 and CDR2 from the germline V gene are DFQATT and SNEGSKA (reference sequence). CDR3 DNA: TGCAGTGCTAGGGAGGGTGGCCCGAACACTGAAGCTTTCTTT. This sequence encodes CSAREGGPNTEAFF.

This clonotype has just a few counts. This sequence joins TRBV5-1 and TRBJ2-1, with 10 bases aligning to TRBD2. Trimming removed 2 bases from V and 5 bases from J; junction bases left unmatched: 4. Germline V gives CDR1 SGHRS, CDR2 YFSETQ. The CDR3 sequence is 15 residues long. This CDR3 is CASSFSGRIHNEQFF. In DNA form, the CDR3 reads TGCGCCAGCAGCTTTAGCGGGAGGATCCACAATGAGCAGTTCTTC. Full variable domain (remainder filled in from reference TRBV5-1 and TRBJ2-1): KAGVTQTPRYLIKTRGQQVTLSCSPISGHRSVSWYQQTPGQGLQFLFEYFSETQRNKGNFPGRFSGRQFSNSRSEMNVSTLELGDSALYLCASSFSGRIHNEQFFGPGTRLTVL.

This chain uses TRBV4-1 with TRBJ1-1; D gene ambiguous. The germline V and J ends were trimmed by 1 base and 5 bases, with 8 bases remaining between them. CDR1 is MGHRA, CDR2 YSYEKL, per germline. The CDR3 is made up of 13 amino acids. CDR3 nucleotide sequence: TGCGCCAGCAGCCAAGTCAATCCTACTGAAGCTTTCTTT. The encoded protein is CASSQVNPTEAFF.

This clonotype came up a few times. The chain recombines TRBV10-3 with TRBJ2-1; unclear D gene. V was trimmed by 7 bases and J by 2 bases, leaving 15 bases between them. The germline V gene encodes CDR1 ENHRY and CDR2 SYGVKD. The CDR3 sequence is 15 residues long. CDR3 coding DNA: TGTGCCATCACCCCCAGAGAAGAGCCCTACAATGAGCAGTTCTTC. It encodes CAITPREEPYNEQFF.

The chain is built from TRBV5-1 and TRBJ2-4; the D is unclear. Trimming shortened V by 0 bases and J by 8 bases, and 9 bases separated the two germline ends. The CDR3 contains 13 residues. Germline V lookup: CDR1 SGHRS, CDR2 YFSETQ. CDR3 loop: CASSLGRTDIQYF. CDR3 nucleotides: TGCGCCAGCAGCTTGGGGCGAACGGACATTCAGTACTTC.